This T cell receptor beta chain was sequenced in a study of blood T cell repertoires in COVID-19 (TCRdb year 2020). At the level of the whole study: Collaborator samples came from the United States, Italy and Spain and covered acute and convalescent phases of COVID-19. The prospective study material was composed of cDNA or gDNA derived from T cells, B-cell-depleted T cells, or PBMCs. The dataset comprised deeply sampled blood TCRbeta repertoires from subjects exposed to, actively infected with, or recovered from COVID-19. A freely available public database, intended as a resource for researchers studying the immune response to SARS-CoV-2, is where the repertoires were released. The samples were drawn from two sources: the first 160 participants of the ongoing ImmuneRACE study, and 950 to 1,500 subjects contributed by 6 global collaborators. A de-identified subject ID, COVID-19 status, age in years and sex were almost always included in the sample metadata. Where available, HLA class I and class II types were obtained from metadata supplied by the sample provider rather than from assay-based typing. The research as a whole found: Clinical and demographic metadata were provided uncurated, with the amount varying by source and participant.

Via the germline V gene, CDR1 is SGHRS and CDR2 YFSETQ. The CDR3, from cysteine to phenylalanine, totals 13 residues. Only the CDR3 part of the read is kept: 39 bases, read in frame from the first base. V loses 2 bases, J loses 1 base, and the germline ends lie 6 bases apart. The immunoSEQ Assay, a bias-controlled multiplex PCR, was used to amplify TCRbeta CDR3 regions from genomic DNA. As for the authors' bioinformatics: The number of nucleated cells in each sample was estimated from the amplification of reference gene primers within the assay. Sequence reads were collapsed and filtered to measure the absolute abundance of every unique TCRbeta CDR3 rearrangement. For each sample, productive Simpson clonality was calculated as the square root of Simpson's diversity index over productive rearrangements. TCRdb's version of the immuneACCESS table is confined to in-frame rearrangements and falls short of the full clone set. An unresolved V gene accounts for under half of the shortfall where checked; the remainder is of unknown origin. V, J and clone size reflect that table, while D and trimming were determined from the DNA. Here the sample has fewer than 350,000 clones; approximately 85% occur a single time. 6% to 9% of the sample is in the top ten clones.

This clone appeared a few times. There is no known antigen for this receptor. Base qualities are not provided; no much larger clone lies one nucleotide away. Each collaborating institution followed its own protocols to collect whole blood in K2EDTA tubes. For TCRbeta analysis, collaborators shipped samples in one of three forms: frozen whole blood, isolated PBMCs, or DNA extracted from either of those sample types. The receptor was isolated from a human donor in a cohort sampled during active COVID-19. The chain uses TRBV5-1 and TRBJ1-1, and possibly TRBD1, on 5 matching bases. Sequencing was carried out using peripheral blood. The CDR3 sequence is CASSLQENTEAFF. The sequence in DNA is TGCGCCAGCAGCTTACAGGAGAACACTGAAGCTTTCTTT.